This T cell receptor beta chain was recovered during a study of graft-versus-host responses after intestinal transplantation. Study-level information: Multivisceral, liver-intestinal, or isolated intestinal transplants were received by the recipients. Uniformly, recipients were administered anti-thymocyte globulin induction with subsequent tacrolimus and steroids for approximately 3 years. Study-wide results and limits: Subjects displaying graft-donor T cell macrochimerism possessed elevated graft-versus-host to host-versus-graft clonal ratios inside allografts. GvH clones were identified in recipient marrow, with some first appearing in ileum or blood.

Turning to this clone: The antigen is not known. One end of the junction fails to match germline, which may point to a read error.

Generated by immunoSEQ multiplex PCR, the TCRdb table keeps only in-frame clones and is missing some. This sample has about 64,000 clones, with approximately 92% found just once. CDR3 length: 14 residues. Germline values: CDR1 SGHDT, CDR2 YYEEEE. The rearrangement joins TRBV5-6 to TRBJ2-4; tentatively, D is TRBD2 (5 bases). The TCR originated in a human patient who received an intestinal transplant, so some T cells may come from the graft donor. Material: bone marrow, obtained nearly 750 days after intestinal transplantation. This chain's CDR3 is CASSWLLAQNIQYF. The CDR3 DNA follows: TGTGCCAGCAGCTGGCTCCTAGCCCAAAACATTCAGTACTTC.